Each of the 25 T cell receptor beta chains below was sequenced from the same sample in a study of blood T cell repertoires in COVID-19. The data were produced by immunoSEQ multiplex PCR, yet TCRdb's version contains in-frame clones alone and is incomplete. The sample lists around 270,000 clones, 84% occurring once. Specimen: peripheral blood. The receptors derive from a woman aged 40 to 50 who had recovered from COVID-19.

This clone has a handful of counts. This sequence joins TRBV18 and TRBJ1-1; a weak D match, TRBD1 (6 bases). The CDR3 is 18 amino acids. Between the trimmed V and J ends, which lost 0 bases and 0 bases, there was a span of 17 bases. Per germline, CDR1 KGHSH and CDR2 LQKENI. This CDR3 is CASSPPEQGSRMNTEAFF. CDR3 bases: TGTGCCAGCTCACCACCGGAGCAGGGGAGTAGGATGAACACTGAAGCTTTCTTT.

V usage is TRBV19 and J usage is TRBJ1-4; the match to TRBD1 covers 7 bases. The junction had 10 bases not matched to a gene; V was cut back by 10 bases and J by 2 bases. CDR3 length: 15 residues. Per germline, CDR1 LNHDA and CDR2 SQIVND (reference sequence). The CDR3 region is CATKVTGTTNEKLFF. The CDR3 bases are TGTGCCACTAAGGTGACAGGGACCACTAATGAAAAACTGTTTTTT. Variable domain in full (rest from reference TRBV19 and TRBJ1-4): DGGITQSPKYLFRKEGQNVTLSCEQNLNHDAMYWYRQDPGQGLRLIYYSQIVNDFQKGDIAEGYSVSREKKESFPLTVTSAQKNPTAFYLCATKVTGTTNEKLFFGSGTQLSVL.

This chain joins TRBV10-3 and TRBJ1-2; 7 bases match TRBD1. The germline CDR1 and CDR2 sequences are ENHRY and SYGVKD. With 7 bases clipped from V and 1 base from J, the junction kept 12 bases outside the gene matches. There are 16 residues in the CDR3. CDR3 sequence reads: CAITDPWTGFNYGYTF. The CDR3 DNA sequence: TGTGCCATCACCGACCCTTGGACAGGATTTAACTATGGCTACACCTTC.

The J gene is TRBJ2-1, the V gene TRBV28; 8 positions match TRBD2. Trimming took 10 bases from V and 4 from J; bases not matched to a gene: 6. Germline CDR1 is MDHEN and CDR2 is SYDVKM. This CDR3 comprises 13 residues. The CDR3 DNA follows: TGTGCCACCGGACTAGCAACGTACAATGAGCAGTTCTTC. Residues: CATGLATYNEQFF. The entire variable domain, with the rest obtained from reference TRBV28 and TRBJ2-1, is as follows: DVKVTQSSRYLVKRTGEKVFLECVQDMDHENMFWYRQDPGLGLRLIYFSYDVKMKEKGDIPEGYSVSREKKERFSLILESASTNQTSMYLCATGLATYNEQFFGPGTRLTVL.

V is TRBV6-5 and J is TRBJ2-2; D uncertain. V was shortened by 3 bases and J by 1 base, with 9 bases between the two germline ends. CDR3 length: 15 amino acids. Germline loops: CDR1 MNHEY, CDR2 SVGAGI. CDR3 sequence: CASSYFNRNTGELFF. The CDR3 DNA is TGTGCCAGCAGTTATTTCAACAGGAACACCGGGGAGCTGTTTTTT.

The CDR3 bases are TGTGCCAGCAGTTCAGCCCGGGGCTATGGCTACACCTTC. As protein: CASSSARGYGYTF. This chain uses TRBV27 with TRBJ1-2; no reliable D call. The length of the CDR3 is 13 residues. In germline, CDR1 is MNHEY, CDR2 SMNVEV (reference sequence). V was shortened by 4 bases and J by 4 bases, with 10 bases between the two germline ends.

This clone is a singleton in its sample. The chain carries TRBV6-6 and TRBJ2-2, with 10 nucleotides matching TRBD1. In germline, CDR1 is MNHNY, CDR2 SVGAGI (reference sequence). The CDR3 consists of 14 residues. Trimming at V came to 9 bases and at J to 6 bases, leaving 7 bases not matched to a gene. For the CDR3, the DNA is TGTGCCAGTACCGCTGGGACAGGGGCCGGGGAGCTGTTTTTT. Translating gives CASTAGTGAGELFF.

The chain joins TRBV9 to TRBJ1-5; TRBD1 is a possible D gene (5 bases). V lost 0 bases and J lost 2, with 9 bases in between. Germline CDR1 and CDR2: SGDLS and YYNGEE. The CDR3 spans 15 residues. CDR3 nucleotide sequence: TGTGCCAGCAGCGTAGGGGGCTCGGGCAATCAGCCCCAGCATTTT. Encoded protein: CASSVGGSGNQPQHF.

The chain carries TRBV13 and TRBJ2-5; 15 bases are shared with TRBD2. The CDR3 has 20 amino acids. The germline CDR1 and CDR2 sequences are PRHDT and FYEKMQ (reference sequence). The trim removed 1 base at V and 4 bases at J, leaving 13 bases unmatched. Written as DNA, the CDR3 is TGTGCCAGCAGCTTAGAGGGACTAGCGGGGGGAACTTCCCAACGAGAGACCCAGTACTTC. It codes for CASSLEGLAGGTSQRETQYF.

The CDR3 bases are TGTGCCAGCAGACCCAGGGGTTCACCCCTCCACTTT. Protein: CASRPRGSPLHF. V usage is TRBV6-5 and J usage is TRBJ1-6, with D maybe TRBD1 (6 bases). The CDR3 contains 12 residues. Germline loops: CDR1 MNHEY, CDR2 SVGAGI. Deletions cut 6 bases from V and 9 bases from J, with 9 bases between.

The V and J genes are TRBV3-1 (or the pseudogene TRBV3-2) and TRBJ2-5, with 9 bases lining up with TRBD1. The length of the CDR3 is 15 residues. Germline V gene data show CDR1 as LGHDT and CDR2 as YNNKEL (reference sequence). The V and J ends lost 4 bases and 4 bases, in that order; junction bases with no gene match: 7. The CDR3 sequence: CASSLGQGGRETQYF. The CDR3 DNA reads TGTGCCAGCAGCCTGGGACAGGGTGGGCGAGAGACCCAGTACTTC.

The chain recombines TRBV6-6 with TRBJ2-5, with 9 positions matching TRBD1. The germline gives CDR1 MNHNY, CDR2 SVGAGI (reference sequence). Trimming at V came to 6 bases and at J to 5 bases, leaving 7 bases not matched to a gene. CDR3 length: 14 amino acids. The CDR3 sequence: CASRGTGPRETQYF. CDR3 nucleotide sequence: TGTGCCAGCAGAGGGACAGGGCCACGGGAGACCCAGTACTTC.

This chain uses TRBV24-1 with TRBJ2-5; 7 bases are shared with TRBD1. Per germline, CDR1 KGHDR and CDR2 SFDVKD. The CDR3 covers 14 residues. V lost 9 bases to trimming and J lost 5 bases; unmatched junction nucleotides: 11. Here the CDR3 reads CATAETGASETQYF. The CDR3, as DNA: TGTGCCACCGCAGAAACAGGGGCGTCTGAGACCCAGTACTTC.

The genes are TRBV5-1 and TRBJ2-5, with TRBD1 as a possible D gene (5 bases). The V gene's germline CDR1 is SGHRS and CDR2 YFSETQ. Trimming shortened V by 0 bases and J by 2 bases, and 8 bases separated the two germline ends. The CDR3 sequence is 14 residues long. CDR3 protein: CASSLEGRQETQYF. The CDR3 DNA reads TGCGCCAGCAGCTTGGAGGGGCGGCAAGAGACCCAGTACTTC.

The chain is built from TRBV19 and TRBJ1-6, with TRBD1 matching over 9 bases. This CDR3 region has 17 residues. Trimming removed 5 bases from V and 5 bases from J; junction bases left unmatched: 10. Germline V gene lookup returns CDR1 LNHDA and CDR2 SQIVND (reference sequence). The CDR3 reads CASSAPARTGDNSPLHF. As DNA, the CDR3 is TGTGCCAGTAGTGCTCCCGCTCGGACAGGGGATAATTCACCCCTCCACTTT.

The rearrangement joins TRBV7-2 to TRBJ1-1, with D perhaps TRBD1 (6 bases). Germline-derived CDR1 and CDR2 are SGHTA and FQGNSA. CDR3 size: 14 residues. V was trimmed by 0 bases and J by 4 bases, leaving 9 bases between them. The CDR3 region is CASSLASGATEAFF. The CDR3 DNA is TGTGCCAGCAGCTTAGCGTCAGGGGCCACTGAAGCTTTCTTT.

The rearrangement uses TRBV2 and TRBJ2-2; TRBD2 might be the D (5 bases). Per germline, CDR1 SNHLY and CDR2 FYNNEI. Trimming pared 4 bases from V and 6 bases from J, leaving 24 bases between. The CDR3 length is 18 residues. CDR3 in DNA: TGTGCCAGCAGTGGGGGAAAACTTGGAACCGCCGGGGCCGGGGAGCTGTTTTTT. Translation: CASSGGKLGTAGAGELFF.

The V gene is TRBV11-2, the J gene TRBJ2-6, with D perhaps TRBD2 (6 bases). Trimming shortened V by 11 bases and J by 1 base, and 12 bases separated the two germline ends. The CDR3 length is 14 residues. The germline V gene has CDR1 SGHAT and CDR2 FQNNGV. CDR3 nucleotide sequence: TGTGCCGTTCCCCGGGGGTCTGGGGCCAACGTCCTGACTTTC. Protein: CAVPRGSGANVLTF.

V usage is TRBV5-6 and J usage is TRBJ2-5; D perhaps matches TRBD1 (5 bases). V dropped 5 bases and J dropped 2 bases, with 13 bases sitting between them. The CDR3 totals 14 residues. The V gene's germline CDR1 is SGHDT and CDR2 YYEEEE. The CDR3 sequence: CASRRRQLQETQYF. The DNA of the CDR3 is TGTGCCAGCAGACGCCGACAGTTACAAGAGACCCAGTACTTC.

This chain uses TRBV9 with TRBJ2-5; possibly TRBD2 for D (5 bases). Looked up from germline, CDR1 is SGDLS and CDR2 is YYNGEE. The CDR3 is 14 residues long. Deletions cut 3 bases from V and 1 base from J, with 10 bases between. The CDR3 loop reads CASSGGWAQETQYF. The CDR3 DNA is TGTGCCAGCAGCGGAGGGTGGGCCCAAGAGACCCAGTACTTC.

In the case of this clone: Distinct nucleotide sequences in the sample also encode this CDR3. CDR3: CASSQRTGVASPYGYTF. In DNA form, the CDR3 reads TGTGCCAGCAGCCAACGGACGGGGGTCGCCAGCCCCTATGGCTACACCTTC. The rearrangement joins TRBV11-2 to TRBJ1-2, with D possibly being TRBD1 (5 bases). Germline V gene data show CDR1 as SGHAT and CDR2 as FQNNGV. The CDR3 has 17 residues. Trimming cost V 5 bases and J 4 bases, with 23 bases left between them.

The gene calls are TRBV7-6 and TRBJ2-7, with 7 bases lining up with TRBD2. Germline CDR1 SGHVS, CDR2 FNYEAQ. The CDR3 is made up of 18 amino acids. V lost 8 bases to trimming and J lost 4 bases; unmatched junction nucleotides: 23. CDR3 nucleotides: TGTGCCAGCGGACCAGCCTTTGGCGGGGGACGCCTGCCGTACGAGCAGTACTTC. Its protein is CASGPAFGGGRLPYEQYF.

CDR3 residues: CASSLTGGPYTF. The CDR3 region has the DNA TGTGCCAGCAGTTTGACAGGGGGCCCTTACACCTTC. The rearrangement uses TRBV12-3 or TRBV12-4 and TRBJ1-2, with TRBD1 matching 10 bases. Trimming took 3 bases from V and 11 from J; bases not matched to a gene: 3. This CDR3 has 12 residues.

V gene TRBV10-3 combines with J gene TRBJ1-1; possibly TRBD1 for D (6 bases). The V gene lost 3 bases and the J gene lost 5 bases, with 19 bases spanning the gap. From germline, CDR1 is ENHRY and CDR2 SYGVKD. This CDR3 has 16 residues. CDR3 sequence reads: CAISDRSRGTGTEAFF. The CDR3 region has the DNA TGTGCCATCAGTGACAGGAGTAGGGGGACGGGGACTGAAGCTTTCTTT.

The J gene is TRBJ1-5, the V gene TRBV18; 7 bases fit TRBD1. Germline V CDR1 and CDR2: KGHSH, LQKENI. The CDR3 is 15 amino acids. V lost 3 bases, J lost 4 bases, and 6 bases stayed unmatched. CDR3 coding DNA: TGTGCCAGCTCACCGGAGGGGGCTTGGAATCAGCCCCAGCATTTT. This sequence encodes CASSPEGAWNQPQHF.